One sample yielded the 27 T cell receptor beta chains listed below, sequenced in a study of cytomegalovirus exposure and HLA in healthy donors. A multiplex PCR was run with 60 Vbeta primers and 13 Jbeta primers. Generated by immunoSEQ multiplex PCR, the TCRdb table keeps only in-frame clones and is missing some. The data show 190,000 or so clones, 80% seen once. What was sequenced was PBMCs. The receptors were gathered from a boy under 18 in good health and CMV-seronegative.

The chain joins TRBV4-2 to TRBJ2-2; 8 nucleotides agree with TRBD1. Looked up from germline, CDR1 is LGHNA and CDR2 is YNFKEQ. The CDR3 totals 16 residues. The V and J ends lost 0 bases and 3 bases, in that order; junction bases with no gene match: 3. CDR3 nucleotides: TGTGCCAGCAGCCAAGAGACAGGGGTAGACACCGGGGAGCTGTTTTTT. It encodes CASSQETGVDTGELFF.

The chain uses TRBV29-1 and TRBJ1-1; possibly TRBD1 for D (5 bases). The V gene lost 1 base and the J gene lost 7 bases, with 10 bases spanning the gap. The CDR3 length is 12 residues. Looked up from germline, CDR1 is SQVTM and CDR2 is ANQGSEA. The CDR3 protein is CSVEGGADEAFF. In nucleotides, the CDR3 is TGCAGCGTTGAAGGGGGCGCCGATGAAGCTTTCTTT.

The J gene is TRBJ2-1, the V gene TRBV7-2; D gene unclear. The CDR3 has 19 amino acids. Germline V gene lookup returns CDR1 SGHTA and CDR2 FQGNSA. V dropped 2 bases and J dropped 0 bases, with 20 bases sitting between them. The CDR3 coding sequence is TGTGCCAGCAGCTTAATATCCCCGCAGAGCGCTACCTCCTACAATGAGCAGTTCTTC. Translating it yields CASSLISPQSATSYNEQFF.

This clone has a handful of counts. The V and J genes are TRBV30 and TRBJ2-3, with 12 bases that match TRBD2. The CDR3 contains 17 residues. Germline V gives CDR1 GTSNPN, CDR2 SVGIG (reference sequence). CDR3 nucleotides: TGTGCGGTGGGGCCATCCGGGACTAGCGGGCCCACAGATACGCAGTATTTT. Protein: CAVGPSGTSGPTDTQYF. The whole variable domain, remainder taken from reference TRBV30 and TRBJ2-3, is SQTIHQWPATLVQPVGSPLSLECTVEGTSNPNLYWYRQAAGRGLQLLFYSVGIGQISSEVPQNLSASRPQDRQFILSSKKLLLSDSGFYLCAVGPSGTSGPTDTQYFGPGTRLTVL.

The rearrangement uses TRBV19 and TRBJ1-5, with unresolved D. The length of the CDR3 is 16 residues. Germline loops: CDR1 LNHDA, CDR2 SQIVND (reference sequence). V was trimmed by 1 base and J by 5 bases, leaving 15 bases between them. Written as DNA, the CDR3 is TGTGCCAGTAGTATAGGGGTCGACACTTTAGATCAGCCCCAGCATTTT. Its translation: CASSIGVDTLDQPQHF.

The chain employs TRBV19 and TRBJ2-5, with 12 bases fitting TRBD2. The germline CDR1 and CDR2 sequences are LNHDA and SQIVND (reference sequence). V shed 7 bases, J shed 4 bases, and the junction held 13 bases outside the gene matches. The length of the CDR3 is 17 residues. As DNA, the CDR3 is TGTGCCAGTACCCCCACGACACTAGCGGGGGGACCAGAGACCCAGTACTTC. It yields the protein CASTPTTLAGGPETQYF.

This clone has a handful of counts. CDR3 nucleotide sequence: TGTGCCAGCAGCCCCACGTCGAGTAGATCAGAGACCCAGTACTTC. Its translation is CASSPTSSRSETQYF. The chain carries TRBV27 and TRBJ2-5; D remains unclear. Looked up from germline, CDR1 is MNHEY and CDR2 is SMNVEV (reference sequence). The ends were cut back, 6 bases at V and 4 bases at J, with 18 bases in the middle. The CDR3 is 15 amino acids.

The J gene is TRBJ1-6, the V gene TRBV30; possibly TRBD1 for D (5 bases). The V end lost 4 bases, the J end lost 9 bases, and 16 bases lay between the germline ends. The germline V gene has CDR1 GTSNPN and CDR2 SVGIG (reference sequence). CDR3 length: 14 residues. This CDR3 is CAWNSAQGSSPLHF. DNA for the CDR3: TGTGCCTGGAACAGCGCCCAGGGTAGTTCACCCCTCCACTTT.

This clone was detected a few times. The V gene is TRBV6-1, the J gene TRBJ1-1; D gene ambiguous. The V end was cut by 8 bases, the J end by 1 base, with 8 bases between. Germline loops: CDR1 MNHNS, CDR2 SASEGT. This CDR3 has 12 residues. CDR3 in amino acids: CASGSQNTEAFF. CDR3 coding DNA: TGTGCCAGCGGGAGCCAGAACACTGAAGCTTTCTTT.

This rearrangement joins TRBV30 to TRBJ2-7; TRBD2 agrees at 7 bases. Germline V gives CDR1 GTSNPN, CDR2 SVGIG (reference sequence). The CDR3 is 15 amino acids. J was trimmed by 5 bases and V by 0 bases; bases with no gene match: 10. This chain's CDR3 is CAWSVYSGGVDEQYF. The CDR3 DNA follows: TGTGCCTGGAGTGTATATTCGGGGGGTGTCGACGAGCAGTACTTC.

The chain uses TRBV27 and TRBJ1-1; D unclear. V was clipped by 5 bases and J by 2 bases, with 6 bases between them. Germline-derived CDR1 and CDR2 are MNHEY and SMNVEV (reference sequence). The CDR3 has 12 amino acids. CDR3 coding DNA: TGTGCCAGCAGTCGCGGCAACACTGAAGCTTTCTTT. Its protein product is CASSRGNTEAFF.

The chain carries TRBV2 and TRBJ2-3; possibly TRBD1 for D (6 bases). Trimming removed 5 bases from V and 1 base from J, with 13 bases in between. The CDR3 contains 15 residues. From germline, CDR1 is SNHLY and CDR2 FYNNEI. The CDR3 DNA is TGTGCCAGCAGTCCAGGGGCGGTTCGCACAGATACGCAGTATTTT. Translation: CASSPGAVRTDTQYF.

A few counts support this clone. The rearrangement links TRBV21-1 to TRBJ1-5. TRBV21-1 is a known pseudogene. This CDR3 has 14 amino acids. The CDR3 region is CASSKDAVNQPQHF. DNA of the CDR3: TGTGCCAGCAGCAAAGATGCGGTGAATCAGCCCCAGCATTTT.

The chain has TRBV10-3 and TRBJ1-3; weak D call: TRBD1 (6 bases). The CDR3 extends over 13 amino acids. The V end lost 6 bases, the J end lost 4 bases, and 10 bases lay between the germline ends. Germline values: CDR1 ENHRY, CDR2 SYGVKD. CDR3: CAISTGTGNTIYF. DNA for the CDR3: TGTGCCATCAGCACCGGGACAGGAAACACCATATATTTT.

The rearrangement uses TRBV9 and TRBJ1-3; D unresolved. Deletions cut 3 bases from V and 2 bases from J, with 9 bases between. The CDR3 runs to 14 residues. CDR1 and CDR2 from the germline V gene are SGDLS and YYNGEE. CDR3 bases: TGTGCCAGCAGCGCCGGGTCGGCTGGAAACACCATATATTTT. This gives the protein CASSAGSAGNTIYF.

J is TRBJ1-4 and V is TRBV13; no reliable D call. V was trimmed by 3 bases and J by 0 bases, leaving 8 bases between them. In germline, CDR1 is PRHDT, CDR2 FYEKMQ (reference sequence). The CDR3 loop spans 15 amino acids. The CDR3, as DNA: TGTGCCAGCAGCTTGGCTCACGCAACTAATGAAAAACTGTTTTTT. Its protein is CASSLAHATNEKLFF.

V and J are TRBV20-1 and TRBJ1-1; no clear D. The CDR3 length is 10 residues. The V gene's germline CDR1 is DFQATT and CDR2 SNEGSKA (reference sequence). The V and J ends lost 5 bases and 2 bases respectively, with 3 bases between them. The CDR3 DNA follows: TGCAGTGCTGTAAACACTGAAGCTTTCTTT. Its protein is CSAVNTEAFF.

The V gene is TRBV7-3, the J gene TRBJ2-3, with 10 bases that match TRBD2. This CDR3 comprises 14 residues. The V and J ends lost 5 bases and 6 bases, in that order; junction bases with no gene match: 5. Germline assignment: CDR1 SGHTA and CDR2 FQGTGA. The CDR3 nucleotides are TGTGCCAGCAGCACCGGACTAGCGGTGGATACGCAGTATTTT. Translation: CASSTGLAVDTQYF.

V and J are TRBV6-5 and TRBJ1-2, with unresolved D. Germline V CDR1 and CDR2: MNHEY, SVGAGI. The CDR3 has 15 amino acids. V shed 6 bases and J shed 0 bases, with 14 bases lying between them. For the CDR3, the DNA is TGTGCCAGCAGCCGTCGCGAGGGAGCTAACTATGGCTACACCTTC. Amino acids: CASSRREGANYGYTF.

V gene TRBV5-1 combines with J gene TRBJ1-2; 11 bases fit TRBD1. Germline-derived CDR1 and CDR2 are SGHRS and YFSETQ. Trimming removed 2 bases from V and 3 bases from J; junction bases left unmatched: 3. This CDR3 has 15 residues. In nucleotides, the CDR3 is TGCGCCAGCAGCTTTCCGGGACAGGGGGACTATGGCTACACCTTC. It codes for CASSFPGQGDYGYTF.

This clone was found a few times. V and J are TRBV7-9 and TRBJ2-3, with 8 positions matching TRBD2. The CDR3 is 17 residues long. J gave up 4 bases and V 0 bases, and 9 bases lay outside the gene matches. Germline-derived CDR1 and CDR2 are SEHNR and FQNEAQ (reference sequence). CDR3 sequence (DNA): TGTGCCAGCAGCTTAGCGTACCGGGAGGGCCCATCAGATACGCAGTATTTT. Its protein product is CASSLAYREGPSDTQYF.

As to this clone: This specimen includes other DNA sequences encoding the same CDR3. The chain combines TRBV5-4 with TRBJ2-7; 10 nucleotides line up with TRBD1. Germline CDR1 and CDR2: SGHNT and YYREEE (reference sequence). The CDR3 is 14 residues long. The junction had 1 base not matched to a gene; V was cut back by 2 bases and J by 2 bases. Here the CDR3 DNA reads TGTGCCAGCAGCTTAGGACAGGGGGCCTACGAGCAGTACTTC. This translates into CASSLGQGAYEQYF.

The CDR3 sequence is CASPRVTGELFF. The CDR3 nucleotides read TGTGCCAGCCCGAGGGTCACCGGGGAGCTGTTTTTT. The rearrangement links TRBV2 to TRBJ2-2; perhaps TRBD2 as D (5 bases). CDR3 length: 12 residues. V gave up 8 bases and J gave up 4 bases, with 8 bases separating them. The germline V gene encodes CDR1 SNHLY and CDR2 FYNNEI. The full variable domain, in which reference TRBV2 and TRBJ2-2 provide the parts outside the CDR3, is EPEVTQTPSHQVTQMGQEVILRCVPISNHLYFYWYRQILGQKVEFLVSFYNNEISEKSEIFDDQFSVERPDGSNFTLKIRSTKLEDSAMYFCASPRVTGELFFGEGSRLTVL.

Written as DNA, the CDR3 is TGTGCCACAACGGGGACTGCCAACACCGGGGAGCTGTTTTTT. Translated: CATTGTANTGELFF. The gene calls are TRBV25-1 and TRBJ2-2; a weak D match, TRBD2 (6 bases). The germline V gene encodes CDR1 MGHDK and CDR2 SYGVNS. V lost 10 bases and J lost 2, with 14 bases in between. This CDR3 is built from 14 residues.

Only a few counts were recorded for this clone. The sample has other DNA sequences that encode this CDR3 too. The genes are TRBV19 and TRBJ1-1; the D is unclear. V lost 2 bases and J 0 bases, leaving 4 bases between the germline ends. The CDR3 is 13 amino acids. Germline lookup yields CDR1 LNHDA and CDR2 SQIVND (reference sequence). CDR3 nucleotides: TGTGCCAGTAGTATACGAGTGAACACTGAAGCTTTCTTT. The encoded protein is CASSIRVNTEAFF. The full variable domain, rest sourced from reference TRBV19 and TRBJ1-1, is DGGITQSPKYLFRKEGQNVTLSCEQNLNHDAMYWYRQDPGQGLRLIYYSQIVNDFQKGDIAEGYSVSREKKESFPLTVTSAQKNPTAFYLCASSIRVNTEAFFGQGTRLTVV.

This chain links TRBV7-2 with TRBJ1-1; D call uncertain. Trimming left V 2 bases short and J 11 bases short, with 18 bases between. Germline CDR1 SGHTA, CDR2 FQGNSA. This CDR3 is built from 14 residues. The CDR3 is CASSLSATMTEAFF. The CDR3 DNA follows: TGTGCCAGCAGCTTAAGCGCCACAATGACCGAGGCTTTCTTT.

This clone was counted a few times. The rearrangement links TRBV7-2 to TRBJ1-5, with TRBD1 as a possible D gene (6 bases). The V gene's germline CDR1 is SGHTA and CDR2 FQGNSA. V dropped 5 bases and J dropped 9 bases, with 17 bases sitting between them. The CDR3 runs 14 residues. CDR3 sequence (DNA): TGTGCCAGCAGCGCCAAAACAGGGTTGATGCCCCAGCATTTT. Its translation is CASSAKTGLMPQHF.